Reported below is one TCR beta chain. Antigen: not known. The data were produced by immunoSEQ multiplex PCR, yet TCRdb's version contains in-frame clones alone and is incomplete. The table includes 200,000 to 250,000 clones, under 95% detected once. V gave up 2 bases and J gave up 4 bases; unmatched junction bases: 3. The CDR3 totals 14 residues. Germline CDR1 reads MDHEN; CDR2 reads SYDVKM. The data are from a study of cytomegalovirus exposure and HLA in healthy donors. Study conclusions and caveats: Among TCR beta chains, those listed as cytomegalovirus-associated numbered about 150.

This receptor was identified in a woman aged 18-29 years in good health and CMV-seronegative. The source material was PBMCs. The chain has TRBV28 and TRBJ1-2, with 8 nucleotides matching TRBD1. CDR3 amino acids: CASSLGQGFYGYTF. CDR3 coding DNA: TGTGCCAGCAGTTTAGGACAGGGATTCTATGGCTACACCTTC.